This entry features one T cell receptor (beta chain) sequence. Its specificity is unknown. CDR3 length: 16 residues. The V gene end was trimmed by 3 bases and the J gene end by 2 bases; junction bases not matched to a gene: 2. CDR1 and CDR2 (germline): LNHNV, YYDKDF (reference sequence). Donors uniformly comprised healthy Caucasians. TCRdb re-called the 5' RACE reads with MiXCR, one entry per CDR3 protein. The sample records fewer than 800,000 distinct CDR3 sequences, around 7.4% being singletons. These data belong to a study of identical twins. Study results and caveats: One should note that invariant MAIT and iNKT cells could partly confound zero-insertion analyses. Fewer insertions were carried by abundant cord blood beta clonotypes, but none was seen in memory repertoires.

Another study also made use of these data, one on yellow fever vaccine responses in identical twins.

Sequenced sample: PBMCs. This receptor was taken from a woman younger than 30 in good health. The rearrangement links TRBV15 to TRBJ1-3, with 12 bases that match TRBD1. CDR3 DNA: TGTGCCACCAGCAGTCGGGACAGGGGGCCTGGAAACACCATATATTTT. Protein: CATSSRDRGPGNTIYF.